The clone carrying this T cell receptor (beta chain) was detected only a few times. The data originate from a study of human T cells and chemical hapten exposure. V lost 6 bases and J 6 bases, leaving 16 bases between the germline ends. This CDR3 spans 13 amino acids. Germline-derived CDR1 and CDR2 are SQVTM and ANQGSEA. The time point denotes: pre-sensitization, week 0. The sample's treatment: therapeutic diphenylcyclopropenone sensitization with weekly scalp DPC. From the RACE reads, TCRdb called clonotypes with MiXCR, one entry per CDR3 protein. Among 100,000 to 150,000 distinct CDR3 sequences, around an eighth were seen once, and the ten largest hold around 2.7%.

The receptor was derived from a woman between 18 and 29 years old with alopecia areata. Some clones in this sample may be carry-over from other donors' samples. The sequencing here drew on whole blood, taken in connection with sensitization to the hapten diphenylcyclopropenone (DPC). This sequence joins TRBV29-1 and TRBJ2-3; no definite D call. The DNA of the CDR3 is TGCAGCGTGACCCAGGACCTTTGGGATACGCAGTATTTT. Its translation is CSVTQDLWDTQYF.